This TCR beta chain appears in the sequencing data of a study of PD-L1 blockade in urothelial cancer. Study as a whole: After treatment start, blood was analyzed at 3 weeks (second dose) and at 6 weeks. Overall study results and limits: Lower than median blood TCR clonality before treatment predicted better survival.

Some clones are missing from TCRdb's copy, which holds only in-frame ones; the method was immunoSEQ multiplex PCR. The sample records fewer than 90,000 clones, about 91% being singletons. This sample's time point: peripheral blood 6 weeks after treatment start. Of note for this clone: Its antigen is undetermined.

The germline V gene has CDR1 SGHDT and CDR2 YYEEEE. This CDR3 spans 13 amino acids. Trimming took 4 bases from V and 7 from J; bases not matched to a gene: 5. The starting material was PBMCs, obtained around atezolizumab (anti-PD-L1) treatment. The J gene is TRBJ1-2, the V gene TRBV5-6; TRBD1 matches 9 bases. This sequence was found in a woman aged 80 or over with urothelial cancer. The DNA of the CDR3 is TGTGCCAGCAGCACGGACAGGGGAAGTGGCTACACCTTC. It translates to CASSTDRGSGYTF.